The 10 T cell receptor beta chains given below trace back to one sample, sequenced in a study of post-analysis software for immune sequencing data. General observations from the study: In patients, TRBV5-6, TRBV5-1 and TRBV20-1 belonged to five TRBV segments found more frequently than in controls.

Antigens of these TCRs are unknown. TCR beta cDNA libraries had unique molecular identifiers. Via MiXCR, TCRdb re-called the PCR reads, giving one row per CDR3 protein. The sample has about 540,000 distinct CDR3 sequences; approximately 31% are singletons. Sequencing was carried out using blood. These receptors came from a girl between 2 and 17 years old with multiple sclerosis.

CDR3 nucleotide sequence: TGCGCCAGCAGCTTGGGGGACAGGGGGCTCTACGAGCAGTACTTC. Translating it yields CASSLGDRGLYEQYF. The chain couples TRBV5-1 to TRBJ2-7; 12 nucleotides line up with TRBD1. Germline CDR1 reads SGHRS; CDR2 reads YFSETQ. This CDR3 has 15 residues. Germline trimming cut 0 bases from V and 3 bases from J; bases unmatched to any gene: 1.

This clonotype was seen ten or more times. The chain carries TRBV10-3 and TRBJ2-5; D may be TRBD1 (6 bases). Germline V lookup: CDR1 ENHRY, CDR2 SYGVKD. The CDR3 runs 16 residues. Trimming shortened V by 1 base and J by 1 base, and 13 bases separated the two germline ends. Here the CDR3 reads CAISEFGTPSQETQYF. DNA for the CDR3: TGTGCCATCAGTGAGTTTGGGACACCGTCCCAAGAGACCCAGTACTTC.

Only a few counts were recorded for this clonotype. The chain joins TRBV29-1 to TRBJ1-5, with a tentative D call TRBD1 (6 bases). CDR1 SQVTM and CDR2 ANQGSEA come from the germline V gene. This CDR3 is 15 amino acids long. Trimming cost V 1 base and J 3 bases, with 13 bases left between them. CDR3 nucleotides: TGCAGCGTTGAAGGGACAGATGATTTCAATCAGCCCCAGCATTTT. Protein sequence: CSVEGTDDFNQPQHF.

The DNA for the CDR3 is TGTGCCAGCAGTCATCTGGGGGCGGGCACAGATACGCAGTATTTT. Translated: CASSHLGAGTDTQYF. The chain carries TRBV6-5 and TRBJ2-3; D might be TRBD1 (6 bases). Trimming removed 5 bases from V and 1 base from J, with 13 bases in between. The V gene's germline CDR1 is MNHEY and CDR2 SVGAGI. This CDR3 is built from 15 residues.

This clonotype was seen at least ten times. This chain links TRBV20-1 with TRBJ2-3; the match to TRBD2 covers 10 bases. Germline V gene data show CDR1 as DFQATT and CDR2 as SNEGSKA (reference sequence). The CDR3 extends over 21 amino acids. The V segment lost 0 bases and the J segment 0 bases; nucleotides outside the gene matches: 18. The CDR3 nucleotides are TGCAGTGCTAGAGATCGGACTAGCGGCGTTAGAGCCGACCCTAGCACAGATACGCAGTATTTT. Translating it yields CSARDRTSGVRADPSTDTQYF.

This chain joins TRBV4-2 and TRBJ2-1; TRBD2 agrees at 8 bases. Germline CDR1 and CDR2: LGHNA and YNFKEQ. J lost 10 bases, V lost 4 bases, and 9 bases had no gene match. This CDR3 has 14 residues. The CDR3 bases are TGTGCCAGCAGCCCCCGGGGAGCGGGAGAGGAGCAGTTCTTC. Its translation is CASSPRGAGEEQFF.

CDR3 bases: TGTGCCATCAGTGTGGGAGGCGGCTACACCTTC. The encoded protein is CAISVGGGYTF. The gene calls are TRBV10-3 and TRBJ1-2; D remains ambiguous. This CDR3 region has 11 residues. Looked up from germline, CDR1 is ENHRY and CDR2 is SYGVKD. V was clipped by 4 bases and J by 8 bases, with 8 bases between them.

This clonotype has a handful of counts. The chain has TRBV15 and TRBJ2-7; D is undetermined. The V and J ends lost 0 bases and 7 bases respectively, with 16 bases between them. The CDR3 runs to 15 residues. Germline CDR1 reads LNHNV; CDR2 reads YYDKDF (reference sequence). The CDR3 reads CATSRDPDFKREQYF. DNA of the CDR3: TGTGCCACCAGCAGAGATCCAGACTTCAAGAGGGAGCAGTACTTC.

The table lists this clonotype with a few counts. V and J are TRBV4-1 and TRBJ2-1; 10 bases align to TRBD2. The CDR3 totals 13 residues. Germline CDR1 and CDR2: MGHRA and YSYEKL. V gave up 1 base and J gave up 10 bases; unmatched junction bases: 1. The CDR3 loop reads CASSQGLAGEQFF. The DNA of the CDR3 is TGCGCCAGCAGCCAAGGACTAGCGGGCGAGCAGTTCTTC.

This clonotype was observed a handful of times. The V and J genes are TRBV6-5 and TRBJ2-7; D gene ambiguous. This CDR3 is built from 15 residues. Between the trimmed V and J ends, which lost 8 bases and 2 bases, there was a span of 19 bases. CDR1 MNHEY and CDR2 SVGAGI come from the germline V gene. The CDR3 spells CASALQVAGPYEQYF. The CDR3 DNA sequence: TGTGCCAGCGCATTGCAGGTGGCAGGCCCCTACGAGCAGTACTTC.